This T cell receptor (beta chain) originates from a study of T cells after yellow fever vaccination. Whole-study findings and limits: Within FACS-sorted repertoires, abundant clonotypes contaminating from the bulk population could be present.

V was pared by 6 bases and J by 2 bases, with 14 bases between. Germline CDR1 and CDR2: SNHLY and FYNNEI. This CDR3 has 15 residues. For TCR, cDNA came from 5'RACE template switching, which added a universal primer site and UMIs. TCRdb recomputed calls from the 5' RACE reads with MiXCR, one row per CDR3 protein. The table includes 25,000 to 30,000 distinct CDR3 sequences, under 5.5% detected once. This sequence joins TRBV2 and TRBJ1-5; weak D call: TRBD1 (5 bases). The sequences come from PBMCs, either bulk or a sorted T-cell subset (CD4+, CD8+, memory, or dextramer-sorted; not recorded which), collected on the day of the yellow fever booster vaccination. The receptor was isolated from a young man who received the YFV17D yellow fever vaccine. This CDR3 reads CASRGGMGRNQPQHF. DNA for the CDR3: TGTGCCAGCAGGGGGGGGATGGGGCGCAATCAGCCCCAGCATTTT.